Each of the 9 T cell receptor beta chains below was sequenced from the same sample in a study of beta chain features in type 1 diabetes. Sequencing targeted expressed TCRB transcripts, as all isolated RNA had been reverse transcribed. Here immunoSEQ multiplex PCR was the method, and the copy in TCRdb shows in-frame clones only, minus some. This sample has roughly 150,000 clones, with around 10% found just once. Sequencing was done on a sample of central memory CD4+ T cells from blood. These TCRs come from a man younger than 35 in good health.

The V and J genes are TRBV18 and TRBJ2-7, with a weak D call TRBD2 (6 bases). This CDR3 comprises 16 residues. Germline CDR1 KGHSH, CDR2 LQKENI. V lost 3 bases, J lost 6 bases, and 21 bases lay in between. The CDR3 DNA reads TGTGCCAGCTCACCGAACTCGGGATTAAGGGGAGGCGAGCAGTACTTC. Its protein product is CASSPNSGLRGGEQYF. Complete variable domain (other parts from reference TRBV18 and TRBJ2-7): NAGVMQNPRHLVRRRGQEARLRCSPMKGHSHVYWYRQLPEEGLKFMVYLQKENIIDESGMPKERFSAEFPKEGPSILRIQQVVRGDSAAYFCASSPNSGLRGGEQYFGPGTRLTVT.

V usage is TRBV29-1 and J usage is TRBJ1-4; weak D call: TRBD1 (6 bases). Between the trimmed V and J ends, which lost 5 bases and 5 bases, there was a span of 9 bases. CDR1 and CDR2 from the germline V gene are SQVTM and ANQGSEA. The CDR3 runs 12 residues. CDR3 DNA: TGCAGCGTTAGGGGGGGAAATGAAAAACTGTTTTTT. This sequence encodes CSVRGGNEKLFF.

This clone is judged medium-sized. The chain links TRBV14 to TRBJ2-1, with 9 bases that match TRBD2. The V gene end was trimmed by 5 bases and the J gene end by 8 bases; junction bases not matched to a gene: 4. CDR3 length: 13 amino acids. Looked up from germline, CDR1 is SGHDN and CDR2 is FVKESK. CDR3 region: CASSSGRWYEQFF. The CDR3 region has the DNA TGTGCCAGCAGCAGCGGGAGGTGGTATGAGCAGTTCTTC.

This sequence joins TRBV5-1 and TRBJ2-7; the match to TRBD1 covers 8 bases. The V and J ends lost 5 bases and 2 bases, in that order; junction bases with no gene match: 6. CDR3 length equals 14 residues. CDR1 and CDR2 (germline): SGHRS, YFSETQ. CDR3 sequence: CASRQPGQAYEQYF. The CDR3 DNA is TGCGCCAGCAGGCAACCGGGACAGGCCTACGAGCAGTACTTC.

This clone was recorded a few times. The J gene is TRBJ1-2, the V gene TRBV9; 7 nucleotides match TRBD1. V lost 4 bases, J lost 8 bases, and 20 bases stayed unmatched. CDR1 SGDLS and CDR2 YYNGEE come from the germline V gene. The CDR3 totals 17 residues. The CDR3 nucleotides read TGTGCCAGCAGCCCCCCGGCCCGGCTCGGGACAGCTTGGGGCTACACCTTC. The encoded protein is CASSPPARLGTAWGYTF.

This clone occurred a few times. The chain recombines TRBV30 with TRBJ1-4; maybe TRBD1 (6 bases). Germline CDR1 and CDR2: GTSNPN and SVGIG (reference sequence). The CDR3 runs 13 residues. Between the trimmed V and J ends, which lost 4 bases and 8 bases, there was a span of 14 bases. The CDR3 spells CAWTGVVAEKLFF. Here the CDR3 DNA reads TGTGCCTGGACAGGGGTTGTAGCGGAAAAACTGTTTTTT. Full variable domain (outside the CDR3, taken from reference TRBV30 and TRBJ1-4): SQTIHQWPATLVQPVGSPLSLECTVEGTSNPNLYWYRQAAGRGLQLLFYSVGIGQISSEVPQNLSASRPQDRQFILSSKKLLLSDSGFYLCAWTGVVAEKLFFGSGTQLSVL.

This clone was detected only a few times. The chain has TRBV5-1 and TRBJ1-3; a possible D gene is TRBD1 (5 bases). V was pared by 3 bases and J by 1 base, with 8 bases between. This CDR3 spans 14 amino acids. Per germline, CDR1 SGHRS and CDR2 YFSETQ. CDR3 nucleotides: TGCGCCAGCAGCTCGCAGGGATCTGGAAACACCATATATTTT. Its protein is CASSSQGSGNTIYF.

The CDR3 region has the DNA TGTGCCAGCAGTGAGGGGGACGGCCCCTACGAGCAGTACTTC. Its protein product is CASSEGDGPYEQYF. The chain links TRBV2 to TRBJ2-7; tentatively, D is TRBD1 or TRBD2 (5 bases each). Germline V gene sequence: CDR1 SNHLY, CDR2 FYNNEI. V lost 3 bases to trimming and J lost 2 bases, with 11 bases between them. The CDR3 is 14 residues long.

The chain uses TRBV15 and TRBJ2-7; tentatively, D is TRBD2 (6 bases). The length of the CDR3 is 15 residues. CDR1 LNHNV and CDR2 YYDKDF come from the germline V gene (reference sequence). Trimming took 0 bases from V and 2 from J, leaving 11 bases between them. In DNA, the CDR3 is TGTGCCACCAGCAGAGACGTCGGGAGTCCCTACGAGCAGTACTTC. Translating gives CATSRDVGSPYEQYF.